Shown below are 28 T cell receptor beta chains from a single sample sequenced in a study of cytomegalovirus exposure and HLA in healthy donors. This PCR relied on a set of 60 Vbeta primers and 13 Jbeta primers. Method: immunoSEQ multiplex PCR; TCRdb's copy keeps in-frame clones and lacks some. The sample contains a few hundred thousand clones, roughly 80% of which appear only once. Sequenced sample: PBMCs. Receptor source: a girl under 10 years old in good health and CMV-seronegative.

This rearrangement joins TRBV5-1 to TRBJ2-2, with TRBD1 matching 8 bases. CDR3 size: 15 residues. Germline CDR1 is SGHRS and CDR2 is YFSETQ. J gave up 5 bases and V 0 bases, and 3 bases lay outside the gene matches. CDR3 nucleotide sequence: TGCGCCAGCAGCTTGGGACAGGGGAAGACCGGGGAGCTGTTTTTT. It is translated as CASSLGQGKTGELFF.

This sequence joins TRBV2 and TRBJ2-7, with 7 bases matching TRBD1. Germline lookup yields CDR1 SNHLY and CDR2 FYNNEI. V trimming: 5 bases; J trimming: 0 bases; junction bases outside the gene matches: 1. The length of the CDR3 is 13 residues. In DNA, the CDR3 is TGTGCCAGCAGTTGGGACAGCTCCTACGAGCAGTACTTC. Its translation: CASSWDSSYEQYF.

This chain joins TRBV5-1 and TRBJ1-6, with D unclear. The CDR3 length is 16 residues. V dropped 4 bases and J dropped 7 bases, with 18 bases sitting between them. In germline, CDR1 is SGHRS, CDR2 YFSETQ. The CDR3 sequence: CASSGPSTGANSPLHF. The CDR3 DNA is TGCGCCAGCAGCGGCCCGTCAACGGGAGCAAATTCACCCCTCCACTTT.

The chain joins TRBV5-6 to TRBJ2-2; unclear D gene. The CDR3 is 12 amino acids. Germline CDR1 reads SGHDT; CDR2 reads YYEEEE. Trimming took 0 bases from V and 7 from J, leaving 4 bases between them. In nucleotides, the CDR3 is TGTGCCAGCAGCTTGGGCGGCGGGGAGCTGTTTTTT. It specifies CASSLGGGELFF.

This clone was counted between two and nine times. The chain uses TRBV2 and TRBJ1-1; TRBD1 matches at 7 bases. The ends lost 10 bases at V and 1 base at J; junction bases unmatched: 9. Germline-derived CDR1 and CDR2 are SNHLY and FYNNEI. The CDR3 totals 14 residues. CDR3 protein: CAILSRDRNTEAFF. In nucleotides, the CDR3 is TGTGCCATCCTCTCTCGGGACAGGAACACTGAAGCTTTCTTT.

The chain couples TRBV11-1 to TRBJ2-3; D is undetermined. Trimming took off 7 bases at V and 2 bases at J, with 10 bases between the two ends. The CDR3 is 13 amino acids. Germline V lookup: CDR1 SGHAT, CDR2 FQDESV (reference sequence). The CDR3 sequence: CASTPQATDTQYF. CDR3 nucleotide sequence: TGTGCCAGCACCCCGCAGGCCACAGATACGCAGTATTTT.

The J gene is TRBJ2-7, the V gene TRBV7-2; 10 nucleotides align to TRBD1. The CDR3 extends over 18 amino acids. CDR1 is SGHTA, CDR2 FQGNSA, per germline. V was pared by 1 base and J by 3 bases, with 12 bases of the junction left unmatched. The CDR3 coding sequence is TGTGCCAGCAGCTTAGTTGTGCCGACAGGGGGCGACTTCTACGAGCAGTACTTC. Residues: CASSLVVPTGGDFYEQYF.

This chain's CDR3 is CASSVGLGYNEQFF. CDR3 DNA: TGTGCCAGCAGCGTCGGACTCGGATACAATGAGCAGTTCTTC. This chain uses TRBV9 with TRBJ2-1; TRBD2 is a possible D gene (5 bases). The ends were cut back, 2 bases at V and 4 bases at J, with 10 bases in the middle. CDR1 SGDLS and CDR2 YYNGEE come from the germline V gene. The CDR3 covers 14 residues.

This sequence joins TRBV9 and TRBJ1-6; TRBD1 aligns across 8 bases. The CDR3 has 16 residues. V was pared by 4 bases and J by 8 bases, with 11 bases of the junction left unmatched. Germline V lookup: CDR1 SGDLS, CDR2 YYNGEE. Written as DNA, the CDR3 is TGTGCCAGCAGCTCCCAGGGACAGGCAAGAGATTCACCCCTCCACTTT. Encoded protein: CASSSQGQARDSPLHF.

This CDR3 is CSVEAQTSGDRDFSTDTQYF. The CDR3 DNA is TGCAGCGTTGAAGCTCAGACTAGCGGGGACCGAGACTTTAGCACAGATACGCAGTATTTT. V is TRBV29-1 and J is TRBJ2-3; 11 positions agree with TRBD2. The ends lost 1 base at V and 0 bases at J; junction bases unmatched: 15. The germline CDR1 and CDR2 sequences are SQVTM and ANQGSEA. The CDR3 totals 20 residues.

The V and J genes are TRBV5-5 and TRBJ1-1; D is unclear. CDR1 and CDR2 (germline): SGHKS, YYEKEE (reference sequence). V shed 4 bases and J shed 2 bases, with 6 bases lying between them. This CDR3 region has 12 residues. The DNA of the CDR3 is TGTGCCAGCAGCCCCACAAACACTGAAGCTTTCTTT. Amino acid sequence: CASSPTNTEAFF.

The chain combines TRBV28 with TRBJ2-7, with 10 bases aligning to TRBD2. V lost 4 bases, J lost 2 bases, and 5 bases stayed unmatched. The CDR3 extends over 15 amino acids. Germline assignment: CDR1 MDHEN and CDR2 SYDVKM. The CDR3 region has the DNA TGTGCCAGCAGTTCCCCCGGACTAGCGGCCTACGAGCAGTACTTC. Translating it yields CASSSPGLAAYEQYF.

The V gene is TRBV19, the J gene TRBJ2-2; 7 nucleotides line up with TRBD2. The CDR3 runs to 14 residues. The V and J ends lost 5 bases and 4 bases, in that order; junction bases with no gene match: 4. Germline V gene sequence: CDR1 LNHDA, CDR2 SQIVND (reference sequence). The chain's CDR3 is CASSPSGATGELFF. CDR3 nucleotides: TGTGCCAGTAGTCCCAGCGGGGCCACCGGGGAGCTGTTTTTT.

The J gene is TRBJ1-1, the V gene TRBV7-9; no firm D call. The CDR3 has 13 residues. V was cut by 5 bases and J by 11 bases, with 18 bases left in between. In germline, CDR1 is SEHNR, CDR2 FQNEAQ (reference sequence). This CDR3 reads CASSLEGGFDAFF. CDR3 DNA sequence: TGTGCCAGCAGCCTGGAGGGAGGATTCGACGCTTTCTTT.

This sequence joins TRBV6-5 and TRBJ2-3, with a tentative D call TRBD2 (6 bases). This CDR3 is built from 16 residues. Germline CDR1 is MNHEY and CDR2 is SVGAGI. The V end lost 2 bases, the J end lost 3 bases, and 15 bases lay between the germline ends. DNA for the CDR3: TGTGCCAGCAGTTACCTGGGGGGTCGTCCTACAGATACGCAGTATTTT. Its translation is CASSYLGGRPTDTQYF.

The chain joins TRBV6-6 to TRBJ2-7, with D possibly TRBD2 on 6 matching bases. CDR1 is MNHNY and CDR2 is SVGAGI in the germline V gene (reference sequence). The CDR3 covers 14 residues. V was pared by 5 bases and J by 5 bases, with 16 bases between. CDR3 region: CASSQTNGSDEQYF. The CDR3 DNA follows: TGTGCCAGCAGTCAAACTAACGGGAGTGACGAGCAGTACTTC.

The V gene is TRBV4-1, the J gene TRBJ2-3; 7 bases align to TRBD1. With 6 bases clipped from V and 2 bases from J, the junction kept 5 bases outside the gene matches. The germline CDR1 and CDR2 sequences are MGHRA and YSYEKL. This CDR3 is built from 14 residues. In DNA form, the CDR3 reads TGCGCCAGCAGGCGACAGGGCCCCACAGATACGCAGTATTTT. Encoded protein: CASRRQGPTDTQYF.

This clone was seen just once. The chain couples TRBV19 to TRBJ2-1; no reliable D call. The CDR3 is made up of 14 amino acids. The V end lost 7 bases, the J end lost 5 bases, and 15 bases lay between the germline ends. The germline CDR1 and CDR2 sequences are LNHDA and SQIVND (reference sequence). In DNA form, the CDR3 reads TGTGCCAGTATCGGCCATAAGGAGAACAATGAGCAGTTCTTC. This gives the protein CASIGHKENNEQFF.

CDR3 sequence reads: CSVEDGGNTIYF. CDR3 nucleotides: TGCAGCGTTGAAGACGGTGGAAACACCATATATTTT. The chain couples TRBV29-1 to TRBJ1-3, with D unclear. The CDR3 sequence is 12 residues long. The germline V gene has CDR1 SQVTM and CDR2 ANQGSEA. V shed 0 bases and J shed 3 bases, with 3 bases lying between them.

The chain is built from TRBV6-1 and TRBJ1-1; 9 bases agree with TRBD1. Per germline, CDR1 MNHNS and CDR2 SASEGT. Trimming cost V 4 bases and J 0 bases; bases outside gene matches: 9. CDR3 length: 17 amino acids. CDR3 residues: CASSVYTGGALNTEAFF. CDR3 DNA sequence: TGTGCCAGCAGTGTCTACACAGGGGGCGCGTTGAACACTGAAGCTTTCTTT.

The CDR3 sequence: CAISEYPGLAGNEQYF. Here the CDR3 DNA reads TGTGCCATCAGTGAGTACCCGGGACTAGCGGGAAACGAGCAGTACTTC. This chain uses TRBV10-3 with TRBJ2-7, with 13 bases fitting TRBD2. Trimming took 1 base from V and 5 from J; bases not matched to a gene: 5. Germline CDR1 and CDR2: ENHRY and SYGVKD. CDR3 size: 16 residues.

The rearrangement joins TRBV6-5 to TRBJ2-1; 10 bases agree with TRBD2. Germline V lookup: CDR1 MNHEY, CDR2 SVGAGI. This CDR3 spans 15 amino acids. The V segment lost 7 bases and the J segment 2 bases; nucleotides outside the gene matches: 5. Written as DNA, the CDR3 is TGTGCCAGCACCGATGGACTAGCGGCCTACAATGAGCAGTTCTTC. This encodes CASTDGLAAYNEQFF.

The chain carries TRBV29-1 and TRBJ1-2, with 7 bases that match TRBD1. The CDR3 extends over 11 amino acids. Germline V gene data show CDR1 as SQVTM and CDR2 as ANQGSEA. V trimming: 7 bases; J trimming: 6 bases; junction bases outside the gene matches: 5. This CDR3 reads CSEMTGHGYTF. DNA of the CDR3: TGCAGCGAAATGACAGGGCATGGCTACACCTTC.

J is TRBJ2-1 and V is TRBV2; 12 nucleotides match TRBD2. The V gene end was trimmed by 5 bases and the J gene end by 5 bases; junction bases not matched to a gene: 10. The CDR3 has 17 residues. Germline loops: CDR1 SNHLY, CDR2 FYNNEI. The CDR3 here is CASSTTGGLAGDNEQFF. CDR3 DNA: TGTGCCAGCAGTACTACAGGGGGACTAGCGGGCGACAATGAGCAGTTCTTC. Full variable domain (rest looked up from reference TRBV2 and TRBJ2-1): EPEVTQTPSHQVTQMGQEVILRCVPISNHLYFYWYRQILGQKVEFLVSFYNNEISEKSEIFDDQFSVERPDGSNFTLKIRSTKLEDSAMYFCASSTTGGLAGDNEQFFGPGTRLTVL.

The genes are TRBV9 and TRBJ2-1; D gene unclear. Germline V lookup: CDR1 SGDLS, CDR2 YYNGEE. Trimming took off 0 bases at V and 10 bases at J, with 11 bases between the two ends. CDR3 length: 13 residues. This CDR3 reads CASSVGSREEQFF. For the CDR3, the DNA is TGTGCCAGCAGCGTAGGATCCCGCGAAGAGCAGTTCTTC.

V and J are TRBV15 and TRBJ2-7, with D hard to call. Germline V CDR1 and CDR2: LNHNV, YYDKDF (reference sequence). V dropped 2 bases and J dropped 4 bases, with 12 bases sitting between them. This CDR3 is built from 14 residues. The CDR3 sequence: CATSRRHGPYEQYF. CDR3 in DNA: TGTGCCACCAGCAGACGACATGGGCCGTACGAGCAGTACTTC.

The chain has TRBV5-1 and TRBJ2-7; the match to TRBD1 covers 7 bases. The CDR3 length is 15 residues. Germline trimming cut 5 bases from V and 2 bases from J; bases unmatched to any gene: 10. Germline-derived CDR1 and CDR2 are SGHRS and YFSETQ. The CDR3 is CASSIRQGSPYEQYF. CDR3 coding DNA: TGCGCCAGCAGTATTAGACAGGGCAGCCCCTACGAGCAGTACTTC.

The chain links TRBV9 to TRBJ2-3, with D tentatively TRBD1 (6 bases). The V and J ends lost 0 bases and 4 bases respectively, with 12 bases between them. CDR3 length: 15 residues. In germline, CDR1 is SGDLS, CDR2 YYNGEE. The CDR3 bases are TGTGCCAGCAGCGTAGAGGGCAGGGGCGCAGATACGCAGTATTTT. This translates into CASSVEGRGADTQYF. Full variable domain (outside the CDR3, taken from reference TRBV9 and TRBJ2-3): DSGVTQTPKHLITATGQRVTLRCSPRSGDLSVYWYQQSLDQGLQFLIQYYNGEERAKGNILERFSAQQFPDLHSELNLSSLELGDSALYFCASSVEGRGADTQYFGPGTRLTVL.